A single sample is the source of the 12 T cell receptor beta chains below, sequenced in a study of PD-L1 blockade in urothelial cancer. Clones were read by immunoSEQ multiplex PCR, and TCRdb kept only the in-frame ones, dropping some. Among approximately 65,000 clones listed, 85% to 90% were seen once. The specimen comprised PBMCs, sampled around atezolizumab (anti-PD-L1) treatment. These receptors came from a man aged 60-69 years with urothelial cancer.

The J gene is TRBJ2-7, the V gene TRBV19; tentatively, D is TRBD1 (5 bases). With 3 bases removed from V and 1 base from J, the gap between germline ends came to 16 bases. The CDR3 covers 16 residues. CDR1 LNHDA and CDR2 SQIVND come from the germline V gene (reference sequence). CDR3 nucleotide sequence: TGTGCCAGTAGTATGATCATGACAGATTCTTCCTACGAGCAGTACTTC. Its translation: CASSMIMTDSSYEQYF.

This chain connects TRBV6-5 to TRBJ2-7, with TRBD2 as a possible D gene (6 bases). The CDR3 extends over 15 amino acids. The V gene's germline CDR1 is MNHEY and CDR2 SVGAGI. V was trimmed by 5 bases and J by 6 bases, leaving 20 bases between them. The CDR3 sequence is CASSTLGSPGSEQYF. DNA for the CDR3: TGTGCCAGCAGTACGCTCGGGAGCCCCGGGAGCGAGCAGTACTTC.

The chain couples TRBV9 to TRBJ2-3; tentatively, D is TRBD2 (6 bases). Germline lookup yields CDR1 SGDLS and CDR2 YYNGEE. CDR3 length equals 14 residues. The ends were cut back, 6 bases at V and 0 bases at J, with 11 bases in the middle. The CDR3 protein is CASTSGASTDTQYF. In DNA form, the CDR3 reads TGTGCCAGCACGTCGGGAGCGAGCACAGATACGCAGTATTTT. Based on the CDR3 plus reference TRBV9 and TRBJ2-3, the full variable domain is DSGVTQTPKHLITATGQRVTLRCSPRSGDLSVYWYQQSLDQGLQFLIQYYNGEERAKGNILERFSAQQFPDLHSELNLSSLELGDSALYFCASTSGASTDTQYFGPGTRLTVL.

V is TRBV10-1 and J is TRBJ1-2, with D hard to call. Germline lookup yields CDR1 WNHNN and CDR2 SYGVQD (reference sequence). Trimming took off 8 bases at V and 5 bases at J, with 15 bases between the two ends. The CDR3 loop spans 13 amino acids. CDR3 region: CASDGVLKYGYTF. In DNA form, the CDR3 reads TGCGCCAGCGATGGAGTCCTCAAATATGGCTACACCTTC.

V and J are TRBV7-2 and TRBJ2-3, with D unresolved. V was clipped by 5 bases and J by 6 bases, with 21 bases between them. CDR1 is SGHTA and CDR2 is FQGNSA in the germline V gene. The CDR3 extends over 16 amino acids. In DNA, the CDR3 is TGTGCCAGCAGCCTCGCGGCGGCCACGCAGAGGGATACGCAGTATTTT. It translates to CASSLAAATQRDTQYF.

This clone was seen more than once but under ten times. The chain joins TRBV7-9 to TRBJ1-6, with D perhaps matching TRBD1 (5 bases). V was clipped by 5 bases and J by 9 bases, with 14 bases between them. Looked up from germline, CDR1 is SEHNR and CDR2 is FQNEAQ (reference sequence). The CDR3 has 14 amino acids. The CDR3 nucleotides read TGTGCCAGCAGCCCACACCAGGGCAGTTCACCCCTCCACTTT. As protein: CASSPHQGSSPLHF.

This sequence joins TRBV6-6 and TRBJ2-5; D not resolved. CDR1 and CDR2 from the germline V gene are MNHNY and SVGAGI (reference sequence). CDR3 length: 13 residues. Between the trimmed V and J ends, which lost 7 bases and 5 bases, there was a span of 14 bases. The DNA for the CDR3 is TGTGCCAGCACCAGATTGTGGTCGGAGACCCAGTACTTC. It codes for CASTRLWSETQYF.

This clone showed up just once. This chain joins TRBV28 and TRBJ1-4; 8 bases match TRBD1. This CDR3 contains 15 residues. V shed 5 bases, J shed 5 bases, and the junction held 7 bases outside the gene matches. Germline-derived CDR1 and CDR2 are MDHEN and SYDVKM. The CDR3 DNA sequence: TGTGCCAGCAGTCATCGGACAGGGCAAAATGAAAAACTGTTTTTT. It yields the protein CASSHRTGQNEKLFF.

The V call is TRBV5-1, the J call TRBJ2-4; maybe TRBD2 (6 bases). The germline V and J ends were trimmed by 5 bases and 0 bases, with 15 bases remaining between them. Germline V gene data show CDR1 as SGHRS and CDR2 as YFSETQ. The CDR3 covers 16 residues. The CDR3 region has the DNA TGCGCCAGCAGTAGTAGCGCGGGATTAGCCAAAAACATTCAGTACTTC. Its protein product is CASSSSAGLAKNIQYF.

The genes are TRBV5-1 and TRBJ2-7, with 7 bases fitting TRBD2. Germline CDR1 reads SGHRS; CDR2 reads YFSETQ. J lost 9 bases, V lost 3 bases, and 18 bases had no gene match. The CDR3 is 16 residues long. CDR3 region: CASSSGGVGGSPTQYF. The CDR3 DNA reads TGCGCCAGCAGCTCGGGGGGAGTAGGCGGGTCACCGACGCAGTACTTC.

The gene calls are TRBV6-5 and TRBJ1-2, with D perhaps TRBD1 (5 bases). V was pared by 0 bases and J by 5 bases, with 13 bases between. This CDR3 region has 15 residues. Looked up from germline, CDR1 is MNHEY and CDR2 is SVGAGI. CDR3 DNA: TGTGCCAGCAGTTACTCTATGACAGTCCCTTATGGCTACACCTTC. Protein sequence: CASSYSMTVPYGYTF.

The chain combines TRBV7-8 with TRBJ2-6; D is ambiguous. The CDR3 is made up of 17 amino acids. Germline CDR1 reads SGHVS; CDR2 reads FQNEAQ. V lost 1 base and J lost 4, with 14 bases in between. The CDR3 loop is CASSLDPVGIGANVLTF. Written as DNA, the CDR3 is TGTGCCAGCAGCTTAGATCCGGTGGGCATAGGGGCCAACGTCCTGACTTTC. The full variable domain, with the rest looked up from reference TRBV7-8 and TRBJ2-6, is GAGVSQSPRYKVAKRGQDVALRCDPISGHVSLFWYQQALGQGPEFLTYFQNEAQLDKSGLPSDRFFAERPEGSVSTLKIQRTQQEDSAVYLCASSLDPVGIGANVLTFGAGSRLTVL.